The 22 T cell receptor beta chains listed next were all sequenced from one sample in a study of blood T cell repertoires in COVID-19. Using immunoSEQ multiplex PCR, the repertoire was profiled, and TCRdb retains in-frame clones only, with some absent. The data hold approximately 280,000 clones, with around 89% observed a single time. The sample consisted of peripheral blood. Receptors originate from a man aged 40-49 years with acute or convalescent COVID-19.

The chain couples TRBV10-3 to TRBJ2-1; TRBD1 matches 8 bases. The CDR3 has 15 residues. The germline gives CDR1 ENHRY, CDR2 SYGVKD. The ends lost 2 bases at V and 3 bases at J; junction bases unmatched: 3. Here the CDR3 DNA reads TGTGCCATCAGTGAGAGACAGGGGTACTACAATGAGCAGTTCTTC. This codes for CAISERQGYYNEQFF.

This sequence joins TRBV5-4 and TRBJ1-2; D may be TRBD1 (6 bases). The V gene lost 4 bases and the J gene lost 4 bases, with 23 bases spanning the gap. CDR3 length equals 17 residues. Germline V lookup: CDR1 SGHNT, CDR2 YYREEE (reference sequence). CDR3 amino acids: CASSPGEARGSGYGYTF. The CDR3 DNA reads TGTGCCAGCAGCCCAGGCGAGGCCAGGGGTTCGGGCTATGGCTACACCTTC. The variable domain in full, with the rest retrieved from reference TRBV5-4 and TRBJ1-2, is ETGVTQSPTHLIKTRGQQVTLRCSSQSGHNTVSWYQQALGQGPQFIFQYYREEENGRGNFPPRFSGLQFPNYSSELNVNALELDDSALYLCASSPGEARGSGYGYTFGSGTRLTVV.

J is TRBJ1-1 and V is TRBV6-1; TRBD1 matches at 8 bases. Germline lookup yields CDR1 MNHNS and CDR2 SASEGT. CDR3 length: 16 residues. V shed 3 bases, J shed 5 bases, and the junction held 11 bases outside the gene matches. CDR3 nucleotides: TGTGCCAGCAGTGACGCCCCCCGGACAGGGCTAACTGAAGCTTTCTTT. Its translation: CASSDAPRTGLTEAFF.

The chain uses TRBV4-1 and TRBJ2-1, with D possibly matching TRBD2 (5 bases). Germline V gives CDR1 MGHRA, CDR2 YSYEKL. V lost 4 bases and J 0 bases, leaving 19 bases between the germline ends. The CDR3 sequence is 18 residues long. The CDR3 spells CASSRKNLGDSSYNEQFF. The CDR3 region has the DNA TGCGCCAGCAGCCGCAAAAATCTCGGGGATAGCTCCTACAATGAGCAGTTCTTC.

This CDR3 reads CASGSGQITDTQYF. For the CDR3, the DNA is TGTGCTAGTGGTTCTGGACAGATCACAGATACGCAGTATTTT. The chain links TRBV12-5 to TRBJ2-3; possible D gene TRBD1, 6 bases. The CDR3 has 14 amino acids. Germline-derived CDR1 and CDR2 are LGHNT and FRNRAP. V was clipped by 4 bases and J by 2 bases, with 10 bases between them.

This chain joins TRBV10-3 and TRBJ2-2; TRBD1 might be the D (5 bases). The germline V gene encodes CDR1 ENHRY and CDR2 SYGVKD. The CDR3 has 14 residues. Trimming took off 3 bases at V and 3 bases at J, with 8 bases between the two ends. The CDR3 region is CAISERGYTGELFF. CDR3 coding DNA: TGTGCCATCAGTGAAAGGGGCTACACCGGGGAGCTGTTTTTT.

The V and J genes are TRBV12-5 and TRBJ1-3; tentative D call: TRBD1 (5 bases). The CDR3 runs 13 residues. Trimming left V 11 bases short and J 4 bases short, with 15 bases between. Germline V gene sequence: CDR1 LGHNT, CDR2 FRNRAP. CDR3: CACQGGGGNTIYF. CDR3 nucleotides: TGTGCTTGTCAGGGTGGAGGGGGAAACACCATATATTTT.

This rearrangement joins TRBV19 to TRBJ2-7, with D hard to call. The CDR3 length is 15 residues. Germline V gene lookup returns CDR1 LNHDA and CDR2 SQIVND (reference sequence). V dropped 1 base and J dropped 2 bases, with 12 bases sitting between them. The chain's CDR3 is CASSIANSPAYEQYF. The CDR3 bases are TGTGCCAGTAGTATAGCTAACAGTCCAGCCTACGAGCAGTACTTC.

The chain combines TRBV13 with TRBJ1-1; D gene uncertain. CDR1 PRHDT and CDR2 FYEKMQ come from the germline V gene (reference sequence). CDR3 length: 18 amino acids. V gave up 2 bases and J gave up 0 bases, with 19 bases separating them. CDR3: CASSLWPPVGSMNTEAFF. CDR3 DNA: TGTGCCAGCAGCTTATGGCCCCCGGTGGGGAGCATGAACACTGAAGCTTTCTTT.

V and J are TRBV6-1 and TRBJ1-3; TRBD1 is a possible D gene (6 bases). The V and J ends lost 2 bases and 4 bases respectively, with 21 bases between them. The germline V gene encodes CDR1 MNHNS and CDR2 SASEGT. CDR3 length: 18 residues. The chain's CDR3 is CASSEIISAGVRGNTIYF. The CDR3 coding sequence is TGTGCCAGCAGTGAAATAATTTCCGCAGGGGTGCGCGGAAACACCATATATTTT.

The rearrangement uses TRBV6-5 and TRBJ2-7, with D perhaps matching TRBD1 (8 bases). The CDR3 has 14 residues. V gave up 6 bases and J gave up 4 bases, with 16 bases separating them. The germline CDR1 and CDR2 sequences are MNHEY and SVGAGI. The CDR3 bases are TGTGCCAGCAGCCGCCGGGGGGACAGGTACGAGCAGTACTTC. This sequence encodes CASSRRGDRYEQYF.

This clone was observed a single time. The CDR3 reads CSAEMNEQFF. CDR3 nucleotide sequence: TGCAGCGCAGAGATGAATGAGCAGTTCTTC. This chain connects TRBV29-1 to TRBJ2-1; D call uncertain. This CDR3 contains 10 residues. The V end lost 7 bases, the J end lost 7 bases, and 8 bases lay between the germline ends. Looked up from germline, CDR1 is SQVTM and CDR2 is ANQGSEA.

The chain has TRBV5-1 and TRBJ2-7; the D gene is possibly TRBD1 (6 bases). CDR1 and CDR2 from the germline V gene are SGHRS and YFSETQ. V was clipped by 2 bases and J by 3 bases, with 12 bases between them. The CDR3 sequence is 14 residues long. Here the CDR3 DNA reads TGCGCCAGCAGCTTACTGGGACATAACTACGAGCAGTACTTC. It specifies CASSLLGHNYEQYF.

This sequence joins TRBV19 and TRBJ1-3, with 8 bases that match TRBD1. The CDR3 spans 18 residues. Per the germline V gene, CDR1 is LNHDA and CDR2 is SQIVND (reference sequence). V dropped 8 bases and J dropped 1; count of bases not matched to a gene: 16. The CDR3 here is CASCPGGGVIGSGNTIYF. The CDR3 DNA sequence: TGTGCCAGTTGCCCAGGGGGCGGAGTTATCGGTTCTGGAAACACCATATATTTT.

This rearrangement joins TRBV20-1 to TRBJ1-2; D is unclear. Looked up from germline, CDR1 is DFQATT and CDR2 is SNEGSKA (reference sequence). V was clipped by 0 bases and J by 8 bases, with 7 bases between them. This CDR3 comprises 11 residues. The CDR3 DNA reads TGCAGTGCTAGAGATGTGAGCGGCTACACCTTC. Protein product: CSARDVSGYTF.

A few counts support this clone. V is TRBV3-1 (or the pseudogene TRBV3-2) and J is TRBJ1-4; no clear D gene. CDR3 length: 14 amino acids. The germline V gene has CDR1 LGHDT and CDR2 YNNKEL (reference sequence). V was clipped by 1 base and J by 7 bases, with 10 bases between them. CDR3 in DNA: TGTGCCAGCAGCCAAGTAGCGAGGAGTGAAAAACTGTTTTTT. This encodes CASSQVARSEKLFF.

The V call is TRBV10-3, the J call TRBJ1-5; maybe TRBD1 (6 bases). V lost 3 bases to trimming and J lost 5 bases, with 11 bases between them. The CDR3 sequence is 14 residues long. CDR1 and CDR2 from the germline V gene are ENHRY and SYGVKD. The CDR3 nucleotides read TGTGCCATCAGTGACAGGGGCTTGTATCAGCCCCAGCATTTT. This codes for CAISDRGLYQPQHF.

This chain's CDR3 is CASSLRGGDYNEQFF. In DNA, the CDR3 is TGTGCCAGCAGCTTAAGAGGGGGCGACTACAATGAGCAGTTCTTC. The chain is built from TRBV7-3 and TRBJ2-1; 7 bases align to TRBD1. Trimming removed 1 base from V and 3 bases from J; junction bases left unmatched: 3. The germline V gene encodes CDR1 SGHTA and CDR2 FQGTGA. CDR3 length: 15 amino acids.

V and J are TRBV6-5 and TRBJ1-2, with TRBD1 identical over 8 bases. The CDR3 sequence is 12 residues long. The germline CDR1 and CDR2 sequences are MNHEY and SVGAGI. The junction had 4 bases not matched to a gene; V was cut back by 9 bases and J by 4 bases. CDR3 DNA sequence: TGTGCCAGTAAACAGGGGGGCTATGGCTACACCTTC. It yields the protein CASKQGGYGYTF.

The chain joins TRBV4-2 to TRBJ1-5; 9 bases align to TRBD1. Germline V gene data show CDR1 as LGHNA and CDR2 as YNFKEQ. Unmatched junction bases numbered 4, after V lost 4 bases and J lost 6 bases. The CDR3 consists of 14 residues. CDR3 region: CASSRGQGSQPQHF. The CDR3 DNA reads TGTGCCAGCAGCCGAGGACAGGGGAGTCAGCCCCAGCATTTT.

In its sample, this clone was seen a few times. The DNA for the CDR3 is TGTGCCAGCAGCTTGTACGCGGGGGGCTACACCTTC. Translated: CASSLYAGGYTF. The chain is built from TRBV5-6 and TRBJ1-2; no firm D call. The V end was cut by 1 base, the J end by 8 bases, with 9 bases between. The CDR3 contains 12 residues. Germline CDR1 and CDR2: SGHDT and YYEEEE.

This chain joins TRBV5-5 and TRBJ2-5; 7 nucleotides match TRBD2. The germline V gene has CDR1 SGHKS and CDR2 YYEKEE (reference sequence). The CDR3 is 15 amino acids. V was clipped by 2 bases and J by 2 bases; unmatched bases: 6. The CDR3 here is CASSLQERGQETQYF. The DNA of the CDR3 is TGTGCCAGCAGCTTACAAGAGCGGGGACAAGAGACCCAGTACTTC.